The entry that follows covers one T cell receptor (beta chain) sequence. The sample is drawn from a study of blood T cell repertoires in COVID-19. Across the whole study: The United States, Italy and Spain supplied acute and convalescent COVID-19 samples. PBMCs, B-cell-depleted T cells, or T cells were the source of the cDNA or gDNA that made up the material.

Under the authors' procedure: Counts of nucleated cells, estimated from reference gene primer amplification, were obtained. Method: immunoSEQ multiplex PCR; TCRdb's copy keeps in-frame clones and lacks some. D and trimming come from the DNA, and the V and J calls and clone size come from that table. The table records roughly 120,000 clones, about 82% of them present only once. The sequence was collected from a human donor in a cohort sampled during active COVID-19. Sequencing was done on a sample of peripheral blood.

CDR3 sequence reads: CASSFDYGGSEAFF. DNA of the CDR3: TGTGCCAGCAGTTTCGACTACGGGGGATCTGAAGCTTTCTTT. The genes are TRBV27 and TRBJ1-1, with a possible D match to TRBD1 (5 bases). V was trimmed by 3 bases and J by 6 bases, leaving 14 bases between them. There are 14 residues in the CDR3. Germline assignment: CDR1 MNHEY and CDR2 SMNVEV (reference sequence).